A selection of T cell receptor beta chains follows, all from one sample in a study of response to subunit inactivated influenza vaccine. TCRdb reprocessed the RT-PCR reads with MiXCR, giving one entry per CDR3 protein. Of around 850,000 distinct CDR3 sequences in the sample, 15% to 20% were seen once. The material was PBMCs from blood, obtained about 5 days after vaccination. The receptors were sampled from a man over 45 who received an inactivated influenza vaccine. Each CDR3 is given with its conserved first and last residue.

J | V | CDR3
TRBJ2-2 | TRBV10-3 | CAISKTSGGADTGELFF
TRBJ2-3 | TRBV12-3/TRBV12-4 | CASSRRRDLIYFTDTQYF
TRBJ1-1 | TRBV24-1 | CATRDRVGLRAFF
TRBJ2-7 | TRBV11-2 | CASSSTDRNEQYF
TRBJ2-2 | TRBV7-8 | CASNRPGRYTGELFF
TRBJ2-2 | TRBV28 | CASTPNRGGGGELFF
TRBJ1-1 | TRBV27 | CASSFVRDTEAFF
TRBJ1-5 | TRBV29-1 | CSVSGGENQPQHF
TRBJ2-3 | TRBV20-1 | CSARDANRDTQYF
TRBJ2-3 | TRBV15 | CATSRDRGGAQDWMVTDTQYF
TRBJ1-1 | TRBV27 | CASSLWYPRAMGTEAFF
TRBJ1-6 | TRBV20-1 | CSARDLAASSYNSPLHF
TRBJ1-2 | TRBV7-9 | CASSLAGGVPGYTF
TRBJ2-1 | TRBV3-1 | CASSQGRTINEQFF
TRBJ2-3 | TRBV6-2/TRBV6-3 | CASSSDTVQGDTQYF
TRBJ2-5 | TRBV20-1 | CSATLLAGYQETQYF